These 14 T cell receptor beta chains were sequenced from one sample in a study of T cell repertoires in cytomegalovirus infection. TCRdb re-called the reads with MiXCR, one entry per CDR3 protein. The sample includes nearly 550,000 distinct CDR3 sequences, about 17% seen only once; the top ten take 20% to 30%. The sequenced sample was CD8+ T cells from PBMCs. The receptor source for this set is a human donor in good health (CMV status not recorded). Some clones in this sample may be carry-over from other donors' samples.

A few counts support this clonotype. The gene calls are TRBV4-2 and TRBJ2-3, with unresolved D. This CDR3 spans 15 amino acids. CDR1 is LGHNA and CDR2 is YNFKEQ in the germline V gene. Trimming took 3 bases from V and 1 from J, leaving 11 bases between them. The CDR3 here is CASSHPDVGTDTQYF. Written as DNA, the CDR3 is TGTGCCAGCAGCCATCCGGACGTAGGCACAGATACGCAGTATTTT.

CDR3 residues: CAISYDGNEQYF. In DNA form, the CDR3 reads TGTGCCATCAGTTACGACGGAAACGAGCAGTACTTC. The rearrangement links TRBV10-3 to TRBJ2-7, with no clear D. V lost 5 bases to trimming and J lost 5 bases, with 10 bases between them. Per the germline V gene, CDR1 is ENHRY and CDR2 is SYGVKD. The length of the CDR3 is 12 residues.

This clonotype was detected ten times or more. V is TRBV7-8 and J is TRBJ1-1, with TRBD1 identical over 10 bases. Trimming removed 4 bases from V and 6 bases from J; junction bases left unmatched: 5. Germline assignment: CDR1 SGHVS and CDR2 FQNEAQ. This CDR3 is 14 amino acids long. CDR3 in DNA: TGTGCCAGCAGCTGGGGACAGGGGAGGGCTGAAGCTTTCTTT. Amino acids: CASSWGQGRAEAFF. The whole variable domain, filled in from reference TRBV7-8 and TRBJ1-1, reads GAGVSQSPRYKVAKRGQDVALRCDPISGHVSLFWYQQALGQGPEFLTYFQNEAQLDKSGLPSDRFFAERPEGSVSTLKIQRTQQEDSAVYLCASSWGQGRAEAFFGQGTRLTVV.

The CDR3 is CASTQEGQGNYGYTF. Here the CDR3 DNA reads TGTGCCAGCACCCAAGAAGGACAGGGCAACTATGGCTACACCTTC. The chain employs TRBV6-1 and TRBJ1-2; 8 nucleotides align to TRBD1. The ends lost 7 bases at V and 2 bases at J; junction bases unmatched: 9. The CDR3 extends over 15 amino acids. The germline V gene encodes CDR1 MNHNS and CDR2 SASEGT.

This clonotype was detected many times. The chain links TRBV28 to TRBJ2-7, with 7 bases matching TRBD1. Unmatched junction bases numbered 8, after V lost 5 bases and J lost 4 bases. Per germline, CDR1 MDHEN and CDR2 SYDVKM. This CDR3 region has 14 residues. In nucleotides, the CDR3 is TGTGCCAGCAGTCCCTCCGGGACAGAATACGAGCAGTACTTC. The encoded protein is CASSPSGTEYEQYF.

This clonotype was seen at least ten times. V is TRBV4-1 and J is TRBJ1-5, with D possibly matching TRBD1 (5 bases). V lost 0 bases, J lost 0 bases, and 9 bases lay in between. CDR1 and CDR2 from the germline V gene are MGHRA and YSYEKL. This CDR3 region has 16 residues. The CDR3 DNA is TGCGCCAGCAGCCAAGATGCGGGGACTAGCAATCAGCCCCAGCATTTT. Amino acid sequence: CASSQDAGTSNQPQHF.

This clonotype has ten or more counts. J is TRBJ1-2 and V is TRBV12-3 or TRBV12-4; D gene unclear. The CDR3 runs to 14 residues. V lost 3 bases and J 3 bases, leaving 11 bases between the germline ends. CDR3 protein: CASSLAARDYGYTF. The CDR3 DNA sequence: TGTGCCAGCAGTTTGGCGGCGCGGGACTATGGCTACACCTTC.

The chain links TRBV7-3 to TRBJ2-2, with 7 bases that match TRBD2. J lost 9 bases, V lost 2 bases, and 9 bases had no gene match. The CDR3 contains 15 residues. Germline-derived CDR1 and CDR2 are SGHTA and FQGTGA. The CDR3 DNA follows: TGTGCCAGCAGCTTAGGGGGAGGGCGACCCCGGGAGCTGTTTTTT. Protein product: CASSLGGGRPRELFF.

A note on this clonotype: A clone one base away is much larger, so this may be a read error. The CDR3 carries no conserved terminal phenylalanine or tryptophan, so it likely arises from a read error. This sequence joins TRBV12-3 or TRBV12-4 and TRBJ2-5; D possibly corresponds to TRBD1 (5 bases). CDR3 length: 15 amino acids. Trimming removed 0 bases at V and 1 base at J, with 9 bases between. DNA of the CDR3: TGTGCCAGCAGTTTAGCCGGACATATCCAAGAGACCCAGTACTTA. Residues: CASSLAGHIQETQYL.

This clonotype has at least ten counts. The chain couples TRBV7-3 to TRBJ1-1; D is perhaps TRBD1 (5 bases). Trimming left V 6 bases short and J 6 bases short, with 14 bases between. CDR3 length: 13 residues. Germline loops: CDR1 SGHTA, CDR2 FQGTGA. This CDR3 is CASRLWMGPEAFF. As DNA, the CDR3 is TGTGCCAGCAGGTTATGGATGGGACCTGAAGCTTTCTTT.

The chain employs TRBV29-1 and TRBJ2-5; possibly TRBD2 for D (6 bases). The CDR3 has 11 residues. The V and J ends lost 6 bases and 4 bases respectively, with 9 bases between them. CDR1 and CDR2 (germline): SQVTM, ANQGSEA. CDR3 protein: CSVRDLETQYF. For the CDR3, the DNA is TGCAGCGTCCGGGACTTAGAGACCCAGTACTTC.

This clonotype occurred a few times. The chain links TRBV6-5 to TRBJ1-2; maybe TRBD1 (6 bases). CDR3 length equals 15 residues. Germline V gene data show CDR1 as MNHEY and CDR2 as SVGAGI. The V end was cut by 6 bases, the J end by 2 bases, with 16 bases between. This CDR3 is CASSQGGTTNYGYTF. The DNA of the CDR3 is TGTGCCAGCAGCCAAGGGGGGACGACCAACTATGGCTACACCTTC.

This sequence joins TRBV6-5 and TRBJ2-1; D call uncertain. The CDR3 runs to 15 residues. Trimming removed 5 bases at V and 0 bases at J, with 11 bases between. Looked up from germline, CDR1 is MNHEY and CDR2 is SVGAGI. The CDR3 DNA sequence: TGTGCCAGCAGTCCCGCAGTAAGCTCCTACAATGAGCAGTTCTTC. It specifies CASSPAVSSYNEQFF.

This clonotype was picked up a small number of times. V usage is TRBV6-1 and J usage is TRBJ1-1, with TRBD1 as a possible D gene (5 bases). The CDR3 has 17 residues. Germline loops: CDR1 MNHNS, CDR2 SASEGT. V gave up 7 bases and J gave up 3 bases, with 24 bases separating them. The CDR3 here is CASTQLGLALGDTEAFF. For the CDR3, the DNA is TGTGCCAGCACCCAGTTGGGACTCGCCTTGGGGGACACTGAAGCTTTCTTT.